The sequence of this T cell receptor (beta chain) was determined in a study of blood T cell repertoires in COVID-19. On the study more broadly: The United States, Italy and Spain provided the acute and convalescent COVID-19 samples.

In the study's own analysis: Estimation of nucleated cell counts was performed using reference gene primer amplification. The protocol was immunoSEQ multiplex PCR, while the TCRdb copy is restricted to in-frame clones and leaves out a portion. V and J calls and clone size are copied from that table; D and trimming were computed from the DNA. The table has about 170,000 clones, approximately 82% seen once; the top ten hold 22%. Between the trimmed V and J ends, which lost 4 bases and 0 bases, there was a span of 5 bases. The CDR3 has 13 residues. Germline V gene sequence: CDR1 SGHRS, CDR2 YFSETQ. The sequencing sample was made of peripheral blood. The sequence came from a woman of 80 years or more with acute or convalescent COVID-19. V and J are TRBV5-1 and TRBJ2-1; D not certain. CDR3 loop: CASSRDSYNEQFF. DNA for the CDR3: TGCGCCAGCAGCAGAGACTCCTACAATGAGCAGTTCTTC.